This T cell receptor (beta chain) was recorded in a study of T cell changes during pregnancy in multiple sclerosis. Clones were read by immunoSEQ multiplex PCR, and TCRdb kept only the in-frame ones, dropping some. The profile shows 30,000 to 35,000 clones, 85% to 90% of them singletons. The CDR3 length is 18 residues. Unmatched junction bases numbered 14, after V lost 4 bases and J lost 5 bases. CDR1 PRHDT and CDR2 FYEKMQ come from the germline V gene (reference sequence). This specimen was CD8+ T cells from peripheral blood mononuclear cells, taken after pregnancy. J is TRBJ1-6 and V is TRBV13; 7 bases map to TRBD1. The TCR was taken from a female donor with multiple sclerosis, enrolled in a pregnancy study. The CDR3 DNA is TGTGCCAGCAGCTCAGGGACAGTACGACCGAAAAATAATTCACCCCTCCACTTT. This encodes CASSSGTVRPKNNSPLHF.